This T cell receptor beta chain is drawn from a study of cytomegalovirus exposure and HLA in healthy donors. Study-level points and caveats: Most CMV-associated TCR beta chains were later found to appear HLA-restricted.

The length of the CDR3 is 14 residues. The V end lost 6 bases, the J end lost 1 base, and 12 bases lay between the germline ends. The germline CDR1 and CDR2 sequences are MNHNS and SASEGT. As to this clone: No antigen is known for it.

Researchers ran the PCR with 60 Vbeta and 13 Jbeta primers. This table comes from immunoSEQ multiplex PCR, and its TCRdb copy is limited to in-frame clones, with some not included. In the table there are some 140,000 clones, about 70% of which are singletons. Donors showed nominal health when sampled, although they likely had unrecorded immune exposures. The rearrangement links TRBV6-1 to TRBJ1-1, with D tentatively TRBD1 (5 bases). The sequenced sample consisted of PBMCs. The receptor's source is a man between 18 and 35 years old in good health and CMV-seronegative. CDR3 nucleotides: TGTGCCAGCAGCGAGGGGACTTCGAACACTGAAGCTTTCTTT. Its translation is CASSEGTSNTEAFF.